This paragraph reports one T cell receptor beta chain. Its antigen is unidentified. A sample-barcoded 5' primer and a J-beta primer mix were used in a second PCR of about 7 to 12 cycles. TCRdb re-derived calls from the 5' RACE reads in MiXCR, one entry per CDR3 protein. The table lists 1 million or so distinct CDR3 sequences, 35% to 50% of them singletons, with about 19% in the top ten. This CDR3 is 15 amino acids long. Germline lookup yields CDR1 SNHLY and CDR2 FYNNEI. The V gene end was trimmed by 3 bases and the J gene end by 11 bases; junction bases not matched to a gene: 9. The data were obtained in a study of blood T cells in healthy people across ages. Drawing of peripheral blood yielded 8.5 to 10 milliliters from each donor. Broader study findings: Relative to aged donors, long-lived donors carried more naive CD4+ cells and displayed higher diversity. TCR beta diversity tracked closely with naive T cell percentage.

The specimen was blood. This receptor was obtained from a woman aged 60-75 years in good health. The chain recombines TRBV2 with TRBJ2-5; 13 bases are a match to TRBD2. CDR3 sequence reads: CASSERLAGGNEQYF. CDR3 coding DNA: TGTGCCAGCAGTGAGCGACTAGCGGGAGGAAATGAGCAGTACTTC.